The source of this TCR beta chain is a study of blood T cell repertoires in COVID-19. Overall study context: COVID-19 samples from acute and convalescent phases originated in the United States, Italy and Spain. Sample material is recorded as cDNA or gDNA derived from T cells, B-cell-depleted T cells, or PBMCs.

The CDR3 extends over 17 amino acids. CDR1 SGHTA and CDR2 FQGNSA come from the germline V gene. The authors' processing: Amplification of reference gene primers provided the estimated nucleated cell counts. Generated by immunoSEQ multiplex PCR, the TCRdb table keeps only in-frame clones and is missing some. V, J and clone size were drawn from that table, and D and trimming were deduced from the DNA. This repertoire shows around 100,000 clones, 75% to 90% found once; its top ten account for 0.83%. Turning to this clone: One junction end disagrees with the germline gene, perhaps due to a read error.

The J gene is TRBJ2-3, the V gene TRBV7-2, with TRBD2 identical over 8 bases. Sequencing was carried out using peripheral blood. The receptor's source is a woman between 65 and 79 years old with acute or convalescent COVID-19. The CDR3 bases are TGTGCCAGCAGTTTAGGTGGTGCGGGGGGTGGGACAGATACGCAGTATTTT. It codes for CASSLGGAGGGTDTQYF.